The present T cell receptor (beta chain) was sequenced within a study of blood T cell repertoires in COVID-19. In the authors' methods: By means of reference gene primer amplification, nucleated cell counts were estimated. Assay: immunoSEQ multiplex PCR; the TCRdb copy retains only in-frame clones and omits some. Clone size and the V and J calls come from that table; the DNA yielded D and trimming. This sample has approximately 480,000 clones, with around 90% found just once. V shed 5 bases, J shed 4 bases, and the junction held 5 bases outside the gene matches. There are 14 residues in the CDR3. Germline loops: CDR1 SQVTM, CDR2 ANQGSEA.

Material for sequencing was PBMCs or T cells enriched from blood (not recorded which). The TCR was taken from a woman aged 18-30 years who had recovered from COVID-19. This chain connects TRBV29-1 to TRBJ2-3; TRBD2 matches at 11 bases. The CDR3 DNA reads TGCAGCGTTAAGACTAGCGGGGAGGCAGATACGCAGTATTTT. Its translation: CSVKTSGEADTQYF.